This T cell receptor beta chain came from a study of OX40 agonist ivuxolimab in advanced cancers. Background for the entire study: Ivuxolimab was a fully human IgG2 agonistic monoclonal antibody targeting the costimulatory receptor OX40 (CD134). Intravenous ivuxolimab was administered to patients every 2 weeks at six dose levels: 0.01, 0.1, 0.3, 1.5, 3 and 10 mg/kg. Of the approximately 54 dose-escalation patients, hepatocellular carcinoma was present in about 20, melanoma in around 15, renal cell carcinoma in 9 and head and neck cancer in 9. A male proportion of 70% to 90% and a mean age of roughly 58 years, ranging from 23 to 79, were recorded for the dose-escalation cohort. Prior anti-PD-1, anti-PD-L1 or anti-CTLA-4 therapy was permitted, and about two fifths of dose-escalation patients had received checkpoint inhibitors. Partial responses were achieved by three dose-escalation patients, of whom one had hepatocellular carcinoma and two had cutaneous melanoma. Peripheral TCRbeta sequencing was intended to test whether TCR sequence diversity was altered and clonal T-cell expansion was caused by ivuxolimab. The paper reports the monotherapy dose-escalation portion (N of about 51 patients) of the phase I ivuxolimab trial.

Genomic DNA was isolated from the sorted cells so that the TCRbeta CDR3 region could be sequenced. The immunoSEQ Assay was used for sequencing of TCRbeta CDR3 regions. TCRdb provides this immuneACCESS table in a form limited to in-frame rearrangements. Some clones are lacking; in checked studies, under half of them reflect an unresolved V gene, and why the rest are absent is not known. The sample data list about 100,000 clones, and roughly nine tenths of these were observed just once. Jointly, the top ten make up 0.31% of the sample. About this clone: Its antigen is not yet known. Base qualities were left out, and no much larger clone turns up one base away.

The trial excluded patients who had a history of autoimmune disease or were on systemic immunosuppression. Peripheral blood for TCR sequencing was collected from all dose cohorts at baseline, on cycle 4 day 1, and on cycle 7 day 1. Samples were obtained from an open-label, multicenter, first-in-human phase I dose-escalation trial of ivuxolimab. Adults with locally advanced or metastatic melanoma, renal cell, hepatocellular, or head and neck squamous cell carcinoma were enrolled in the trial. Before TCR sequencing, CD4+ T cells and CD8+ T cells were sorted from peripheral blood as separate populations. General conclusions and limits of the study: Low levels of normalized T-cell clonal expansion were also seen in some patients who did not respond. The antigen specificity of the clonally expanded peripheral T cells was not determined. On average, CD8+ T cells showed more expanded clones than CD4+ T cells after ivuxolimab. Partial responders in the 0.1-3.0 mg/kg groups had among the lowest normalized peripheral clonal expansion, especially among CD8+ T cells. At doses from 0.1 to 3.0 mg/kg, clonal expansion was seen in both CD4+ and CD8+ blood T cells between baseline and week 6.

Cut back by 8 bases and 4 bases, the V and J ends lie 15 bases apart. The germline V gene (reference sequence) gives CDR1 as LNHDA and CDR2 as SQIVND. Reading from cysteine to phenylalanine, the CDR3 counts 14 amino acids. Only the CDR3 DNA stays, 42 bases, in frame from base 1. This TCR was recovered from an adult with an advanced solid tumor such as melanoma, head and neck, liver or kidney cancer. Recombination joined TRBV19 with TRBJ2-1; perhaps TRBD1 is the D gene, with 5 bases matching. The specimen comprised CD4+ or CD8+ T cells sorted from blood, sampled in a trial of the OX40 agonist ivuxolimab. The nucleotide sequence reads TGTGCCAGTGGCCTGAGACAGCGATACAATGAGCAGTTCTTC. Translated, this is CASGLRQRYNEQFF.